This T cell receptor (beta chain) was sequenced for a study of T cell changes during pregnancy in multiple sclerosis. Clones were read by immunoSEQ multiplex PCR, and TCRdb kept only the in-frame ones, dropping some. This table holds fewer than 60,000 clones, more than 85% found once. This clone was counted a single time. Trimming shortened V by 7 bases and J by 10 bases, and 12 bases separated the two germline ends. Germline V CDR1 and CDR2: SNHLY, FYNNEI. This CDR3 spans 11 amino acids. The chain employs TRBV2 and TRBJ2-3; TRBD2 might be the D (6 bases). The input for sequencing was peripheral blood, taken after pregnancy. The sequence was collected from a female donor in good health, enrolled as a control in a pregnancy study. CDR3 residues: CASTYGGAQYF. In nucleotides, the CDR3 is TGTGCCAGCACATACGGAGGGGCGCAGTATTTT.